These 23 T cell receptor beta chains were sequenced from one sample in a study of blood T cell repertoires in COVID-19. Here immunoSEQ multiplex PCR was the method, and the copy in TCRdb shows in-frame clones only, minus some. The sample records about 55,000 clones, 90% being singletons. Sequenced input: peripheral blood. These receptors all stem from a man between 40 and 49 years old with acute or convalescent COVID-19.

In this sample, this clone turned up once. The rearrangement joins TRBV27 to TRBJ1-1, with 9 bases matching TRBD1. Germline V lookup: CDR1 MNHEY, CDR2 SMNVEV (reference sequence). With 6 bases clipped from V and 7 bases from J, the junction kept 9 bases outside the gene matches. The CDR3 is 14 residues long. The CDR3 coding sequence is TGTGCCAGCAGGCCATGGGACAGGGAAGGTGAAGCTTTCTTT. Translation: CASRPWDREGEAFF.

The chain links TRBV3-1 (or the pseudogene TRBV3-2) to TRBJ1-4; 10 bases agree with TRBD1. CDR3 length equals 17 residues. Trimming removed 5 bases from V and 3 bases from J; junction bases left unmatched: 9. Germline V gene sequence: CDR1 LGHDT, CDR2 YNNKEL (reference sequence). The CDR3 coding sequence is TGTGCCAGCAGCGTAGCGGGACAGGGGTACGCTAATGAAAAACTGTTTTTT. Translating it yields CASSVAGQGYANEKLFF.

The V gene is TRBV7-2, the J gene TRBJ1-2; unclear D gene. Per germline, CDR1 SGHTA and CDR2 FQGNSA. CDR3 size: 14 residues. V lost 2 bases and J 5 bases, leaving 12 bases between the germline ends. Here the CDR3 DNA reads TGTGCCAGCAGCTTACTTCCAGGAGGATATGGCTACACCTTC. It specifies CASSLLPGGYGYTF.

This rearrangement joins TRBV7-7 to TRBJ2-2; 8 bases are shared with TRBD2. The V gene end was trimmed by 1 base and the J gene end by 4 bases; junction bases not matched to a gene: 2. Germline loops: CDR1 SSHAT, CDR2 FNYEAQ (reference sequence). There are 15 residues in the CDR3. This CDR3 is CASSLGGTSTGELFF. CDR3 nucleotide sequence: TGTGCCAGCAGCTTAGGAGGGACTAGCACCGGGGAGCTGTTTTTT.

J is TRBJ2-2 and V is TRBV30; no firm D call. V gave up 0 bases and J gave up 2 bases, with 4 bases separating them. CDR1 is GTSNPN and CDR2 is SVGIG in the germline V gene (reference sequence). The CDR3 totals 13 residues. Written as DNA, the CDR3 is TGTGCCTGGAGTGTCAAAAACACCGGGGAGCTGTTTTTT. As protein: CAWSVKNTGELFF.

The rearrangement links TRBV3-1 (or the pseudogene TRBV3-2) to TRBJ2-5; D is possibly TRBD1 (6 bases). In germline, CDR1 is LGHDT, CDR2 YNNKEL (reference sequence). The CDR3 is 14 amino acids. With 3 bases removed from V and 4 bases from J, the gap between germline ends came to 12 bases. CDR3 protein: CASSHLGQRETQYF. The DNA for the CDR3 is TGTGCCAGCAGCCACCTCGGACAGAGAGAGACCCAGTACTTC.

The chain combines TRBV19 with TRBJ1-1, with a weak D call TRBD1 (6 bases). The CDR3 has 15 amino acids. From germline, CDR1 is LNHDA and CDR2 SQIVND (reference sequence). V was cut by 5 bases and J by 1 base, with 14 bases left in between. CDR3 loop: CASSPRTEANTEAFF. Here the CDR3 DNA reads TGTGCCAGTAGTCCTCGGACAGAAGCGAACACTGAAGCTTTCTTT.

The CDR3 here is CASSYHQGAILEQYF. The CDR3 DNA follows: TGTGCCAGCAGTTATCATCAGGGGGCTATTTTGGAGCAGTACTTC. The rearrangement joins TRBV6-5 to TRBJ2-7; TRBD1 matches 8 bases. Germline CDR1 and CDR2: MNHEY and SVGAGI. The CDR3 runs to 15 residues. The V gene end was trimmed by 3 bases and the J gene end by 7 bases; junction bases not matched to a gene: 11.

The CDR3: CASRVAGEQFF. The CDR3 coding sequence is TGTGCCAGCAGAGTAGCCGGTGAGCAGTTCTTC. V and J are TRBV2 and TRBJ2-1; D is uncertain. The CDR3 consists of 11 residues. V lost 6 bases and J lost 9, with 9 bases in between. Germline CDR1 is SNHLY and CDR2 is FYNNEI.

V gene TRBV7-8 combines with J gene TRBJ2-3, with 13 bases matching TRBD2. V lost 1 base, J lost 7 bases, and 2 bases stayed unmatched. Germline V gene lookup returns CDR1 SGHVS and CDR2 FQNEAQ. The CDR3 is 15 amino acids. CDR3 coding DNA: TGTGCCAGCAGCTTAGAGACTAGCGGGAGGCATACGCAGTATTTT. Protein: CASSLETSGRHTQYF.

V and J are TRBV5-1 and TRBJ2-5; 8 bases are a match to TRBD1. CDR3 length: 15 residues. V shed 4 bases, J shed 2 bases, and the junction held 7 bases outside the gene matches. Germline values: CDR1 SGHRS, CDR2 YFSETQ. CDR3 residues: CASSRRQGLQETQYF. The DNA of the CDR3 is TGCGCCAGCAGCCGACGACAGGGGTTGCAAGAGACCCAGTACTTC.

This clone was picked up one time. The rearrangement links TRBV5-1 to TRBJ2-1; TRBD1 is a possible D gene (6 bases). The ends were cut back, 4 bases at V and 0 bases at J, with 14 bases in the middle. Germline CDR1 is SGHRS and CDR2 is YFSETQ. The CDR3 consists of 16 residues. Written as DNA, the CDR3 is TGCGCCAGCAGCCCCCCCGGGACAAGCTCCTACAATGAGCAGTTCTTC. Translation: CASSPPGTSSYNEQFF.

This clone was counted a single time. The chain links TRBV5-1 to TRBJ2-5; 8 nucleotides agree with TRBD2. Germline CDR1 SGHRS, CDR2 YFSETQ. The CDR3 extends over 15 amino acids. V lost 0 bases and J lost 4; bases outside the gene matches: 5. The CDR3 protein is CASSLVAGGRETQYF. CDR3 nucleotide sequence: TGCGCCAGCAGCTTGGTGGCGGGGGGCCGAGAGACCCAGTACTTC. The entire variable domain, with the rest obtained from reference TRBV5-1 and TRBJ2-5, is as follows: KAGVTQTPRYLIKTRGQQVTLSCSPISGHRSVSWYQQTPGQGLQFLFEYFSETQRNKGNFPGRFSGRQFSNSRSEMNVSTLELGDSALYLCASSLVAGGRETQYFGPGTRLLVL.

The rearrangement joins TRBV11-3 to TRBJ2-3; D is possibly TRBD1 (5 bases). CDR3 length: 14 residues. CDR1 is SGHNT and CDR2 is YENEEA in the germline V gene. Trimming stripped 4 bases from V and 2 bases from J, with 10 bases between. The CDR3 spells CASSSRQHTDTQYF. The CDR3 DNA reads TGTGCCAGCAGCTCAAGACAGCACACAGATACGCAGTATTTT.

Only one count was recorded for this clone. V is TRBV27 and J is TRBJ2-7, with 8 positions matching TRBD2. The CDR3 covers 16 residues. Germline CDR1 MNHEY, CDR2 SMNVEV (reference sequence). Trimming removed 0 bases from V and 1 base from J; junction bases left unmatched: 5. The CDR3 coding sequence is TGTGCCAGCAGTTTATCCGCCAGCGGGGGTTCCTACGAGCAGTACTTC. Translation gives CASSLSASGGSYEQYF.

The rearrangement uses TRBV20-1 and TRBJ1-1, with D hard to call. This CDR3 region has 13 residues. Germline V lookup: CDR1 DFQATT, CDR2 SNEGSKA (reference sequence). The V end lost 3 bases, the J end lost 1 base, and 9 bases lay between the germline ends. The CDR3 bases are TGCAGTGCTAGTGAACAGCCGAACACTGAAGCTTTCTTT. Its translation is CSASEQPNTEAFF.

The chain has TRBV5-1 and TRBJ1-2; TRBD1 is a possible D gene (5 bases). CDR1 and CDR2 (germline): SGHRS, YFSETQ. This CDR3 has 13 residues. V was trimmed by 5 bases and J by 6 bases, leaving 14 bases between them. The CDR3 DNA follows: TGCGCCAGCAGAAGAGCCAGGGCAGATGGCTACACCTTC. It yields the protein CASRRARADGYTF.

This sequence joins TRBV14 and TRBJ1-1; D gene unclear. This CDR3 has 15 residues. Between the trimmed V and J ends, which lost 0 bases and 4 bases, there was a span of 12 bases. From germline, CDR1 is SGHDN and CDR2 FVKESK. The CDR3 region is CASSQDEAMGTEAFF. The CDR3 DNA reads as TGTGCCAGCAGCCAAGATGAGGCCATGGGCACTGAAGCTTTCTTT.

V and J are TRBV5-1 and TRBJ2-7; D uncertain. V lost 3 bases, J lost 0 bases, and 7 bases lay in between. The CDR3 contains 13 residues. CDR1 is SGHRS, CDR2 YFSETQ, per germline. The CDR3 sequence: CASSSDISYEQYF. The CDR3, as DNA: TGCGCCAGCAGCTCTGACATCTCCTACGAGCAGTACTTC.

Here the CDR3 DNA reads TGTGCCAGCTCACCTCCCGGGACAAGAAGCACAGATACGCAGTATTTT. Protein: CASSPPGTRSTDTQYF. This chain links TRBV18 with TRBJ2-3; D is perhaps TRBD1 (6 bases). Trimming took off 3 bases at V and 0 bases at J, with 13 bases between the two ends. The germline V gene has CDR1 KGHSH and CDR2 LQKENI. The CDR3 is 16 residues long.

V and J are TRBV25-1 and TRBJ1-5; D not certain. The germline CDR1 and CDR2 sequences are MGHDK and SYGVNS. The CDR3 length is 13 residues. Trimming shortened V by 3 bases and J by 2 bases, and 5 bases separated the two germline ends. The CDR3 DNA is TGTGCCAGCAGTGAGCCGGGCAATCAGCCCCAGCATTTT. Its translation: CASSEPGNQPQHF.

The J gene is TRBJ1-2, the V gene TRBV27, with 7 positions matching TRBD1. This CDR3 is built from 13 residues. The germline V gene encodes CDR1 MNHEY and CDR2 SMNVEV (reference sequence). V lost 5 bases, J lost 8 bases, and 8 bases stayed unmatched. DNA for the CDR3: TGTGCCAGCAGTGACGGACAGGTTGTAGGCTACACCTTC. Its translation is CASSDGQVVGYTF.

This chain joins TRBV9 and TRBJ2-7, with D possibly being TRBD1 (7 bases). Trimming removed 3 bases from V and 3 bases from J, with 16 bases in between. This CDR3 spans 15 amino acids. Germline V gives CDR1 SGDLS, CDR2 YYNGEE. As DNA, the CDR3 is TGTGCCAGCAGCGAGCAGGGGGGTTTAGACTACGAGCAGTACTTC. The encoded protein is CASSEQGGLDYEQYF.